The 10 T cell receptor beta chains below come from one sample, sequenced in a study of spatial heterogeneity in lung cancer. In TCRdb, the 5' RACE reads were re-called with MiXCR into one record per CDR3 protein. The sample holds around 74,000 distinct CDR3 sequences, about 14% seen once. Time point noted: sample taken at primary tumor resection. Sequencing covered unsorted whole RNA taken from tumor, nontumor lung or frozen PBMC. This material consisted of PBMCs, taken at surgery. The receptors were sampled from a male donor with early-stage non-small cell lung cancer.

The table lists this clonotype with many counts. This chain connects TRBV29-1 to TRBJ2-2; tentatively, D is TRBD2 (5 bases). CDR1 is SQVTM, CDR2 ANQGSEA, per germline. Trimming stripped 4 bases from V and 0 bases from J, with 9 bases between. The CDR3 length is 14 residues. CDR3 in amino acids: CSVAGLTNTGELFF. The CDR3 DNA sequence: TGCAGCGTTGCAGGACTGACGAACACCGGGGAGCTGTTTTTT.

This chain connects TRBV18 to TRBJ1-2, with TRBD1 identical over 8 bases. The V gene's germline CDR1 is KGHSH and CDR2 LQKENI. This CDR3 spans 15 amino acids. V shed 4 bases, J shed 6 bases, and the junction held 10 bases outside the gene matches. CDR3 sequence (DNA): TGTGCCAGCTCACAGACCGGGACAGGTCCTGATGGCTACACCTTC. Its translation: CASSQTGTGPDGYTF. Supplemented by reference TRBV18 and TRBJ1-2, the full variable domain reads NAGVMQNPRHLVRRRGQEARLRCSPMKGHSHVYWYRQLPEEGLKFMVYLQKENIIDESGMPKERFSAEFPKEGPSILRIQQVVRGDSAAYFCASSQTGTGPDGYTFGSGTRLTVV.

This clonotype was counted ten times or more. The V and J genes are TRBV29-1 and TRBJ2-3; TRBD1 or TRBD2 may be the D gene (5 bases each). The CDR3 consists of 11 residues. Germline values: CDR1 SQVTM, CDR2 ANQGSEA. The CDR3 loop is CSGDRTDTQYF. Here the CDR3 DNA reads TGCAGTGGGGACCGCACAGATACGCAGTATTTT.

This clonotype has ten or more counts. V and J are TRBV6-6 and TRBJ2-6; D call uncertain. The CDR3 sequence is 14 residues long. Germline V CDR1 and CDR2: MNHNY, SVGAGI (reference sequence). V lost 5 bases and J 0 bases, leaving 5 bases between the germline ends. The CDR3 coding sequence is TGTGCCAGCAGTGATTACTCTGGGGCCAACGTCCTGACTTTC. It encodes CASSDYSGANVLTF.

The chain employs TRBV7-2 and TRBJ2-5; 7 nucleotides align to TRBD1. Per the germline V gene, CDR1 is SGHTA and CDR2 is FQGNSA. The J segment lost 5 bases and the V segment lost 4 bases, leaving 7 bases of the junction unmatched. The CDR3 length is 14 residues. The CDR3 DNA is TGTGCCAGCAGCTCTAGGGACAGAACGGAGACCCAGTACTTC. Amino acid sequence: CASSSRDRTETQYF.

This clonotype was seen at least ten times. This chain links TRBV30 with TRBJ1-1; D uncertain. The CDR3 totals 13 residues. The V and J ends lost 0 bases and 11 bases respectively, with 16 bases between them. CDR1 GTSNPN and CDR2 SVGIG come from the germline V gene (reference sequence). The CDR3 sequence is CAWSVIRGERAFF. CDR3 coding DNA: TGTGCCTGGAGTGTCATTCGGGGAGAGCGGGCTTTCTTT.

The genes are TRBV5-4 and TRBJ2-2; D gene ambiguous. V lost 4 bases, J lost 5 bases, and 9 bases lay in between. From germline, CDR1 is SGHNT and CDR2 YYREEE (reference sequence). This CDR3 region has 13 residues. The CDR3 nucleotides are TGTGCCAGCAGCCTCGACGATACCGGGGAGCTGTTTTTT. Translating it yields CASSLDDTGELFF.

This clonotype has only a few counts. J is TRBJ1-2 and V is TRBV2; D not resolved. Germline V gene lookup returns CDR1 SNHLY and CDR2 FYNNEI. The length of the CDR3 is 12 residues. Trimming removed 3 bases from V and 5 bases from J, with 7 bases in between. CDR3 loop: CASSEGLYGYTF. The CDR3 DNA sequence: TGTGCCAGCAGTGAGGGTCTATATGGCTACACCTTC.

This CDR3 reads CASFSLQGITEAFF. DNA of the CDR3: TGTGCCAGCTTTTCACTACAGGGGATCACTGAAGCTTTCTTT. The V gene is TRBV2, the J gene TRBJ1-1, with 7 bases fitting TRBD1. Germline assignment: CDR1 SNHLY and CDR2 FYNNEI. The CDR3 extends over 14 amino acids. Germline trimming cut 8 bases from V and 4 bases from J; bases unmatched to any gene: 10.

In this sample, this clonotype turned up many times. The chain links TRBV29-1 to TRBJ2-5; no definite D call. Trimming left V 3 bases short and J 0 bases short, with 5 bases between. The CDR3 is 12 residues long. Germline V gene lookup returns CDR1 SQVTM and CDR2 ANQGSEA. CDR3 bases: TGCAGCGTTGATACGGACCAAGAGACCCAGTACTTC. It yields the protein CSVDTDQETQYF.